The clone carrying this T cell receptor (beta chain) was picked up a small number of times. Amplification targeted the TCR beta CDR3 regions, with RNA transcripts as the source material. The workflow started with a first-round RT-PCR run with HTBI primers and then moved on to a second-round multiplex PCR. In TCRdb, the multiplex PCR reads were re-called with MiXCR into one record per CDR3 protein. The sample has just over 400,000 distinct CDR3 sequences; approximately 21% are singletons. This sample was taken from a study of Graves' ophthalmopathy and Graves' hyperthyroidism. Clinicians diagnosed using symptoms, serum thyroxine, TRAb, thyroid ultrasound and orbital computed tomography. Trimming removed 0 bases at V and 3 bases at J, with 9 bases between. Germline lookup yields CDR1 SGHRS and CDR2 YFSETQ. The length of the CDR3 is 15 residues.

This TCR came from a woman between 18 and 30 years old with stable Graves' hyperthyroidism. Sequenced sample: peripheral blood. The chain joins TRBV5-1 to TRBJ2-2; D call uncertain. The CDR3 loop is CASSLESRHTGELFF. CDR3 DNA: TGCGCCAGCAGCTTGGAGTCCAGGCACACCGGGGAGCTGTTTTTT.